The sequence of this T cell receptor beta chain was determined in a study of shared clonotypes between healthy human individuals. The wider study: The study used three CD4 naive, three CD4 memory, two CD8 naive and one CD8 memory plate per donor. General study points: The researchers took only blood, and tissue repertoires probably look different. Around 4.7% of naive CD4 clonotypes were shared across several donors. The small donor group covered limited genetic and exposure diversity.

A remark on this clone: Its antigen is unknown.

This table comes from immunoSEQ multiplex PCR, and its TCRdb copy is limited to in-frame clones, with some not included. The data hold approximately 2.1 million clones, with approximately 93% observed a single time. Trimming removed 1 base from V and 8 bases from J, with 12 bases in between. Germline V lookup: CDR1 SEHNR, CDR2 FQNEAQ (reference sequence). The CDR3 totals 14 residues. What was sequenced was naive CD4+ T cells from PBMCs. Subset denoted: CD45RA+ positively selected. This TCR derives from a man aged 18-30 years in good health. Some clones in this sample may be carry-over from other donors' samples. The rearrangement joins TRBV7-9 to TRBJ2-1, with D unresolved. CDR3 coding DNA: TGTGCCAGCAGCTTAGGCAGGAAAGTCGATGAGCAGTTCTTC. Its translation: CASSLGRKVDEQFF.